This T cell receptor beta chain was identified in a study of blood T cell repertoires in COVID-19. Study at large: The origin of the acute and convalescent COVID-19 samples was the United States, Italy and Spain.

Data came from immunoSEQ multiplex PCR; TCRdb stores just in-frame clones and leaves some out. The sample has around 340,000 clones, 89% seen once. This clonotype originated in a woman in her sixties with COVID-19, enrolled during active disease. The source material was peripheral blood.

CDR3 DNA: TGTGCCATCACTTCGACAGGGGGCAGGACTGAAGCTTTCTTT. This translates into CAITSTGGRTEAFF. The chain employs TRBV10-3 and TRBJ1-1, with 10 bases fitting TRBD1. Per the germline V gene, CDR1 is ENHRY and CDR2 is SYGVKD. The trim removed 7 bases at V and 5 bases at J, leaving 7 bases unmatched. The CDR3 is 14 amino acids.